A selection of T cell receptor beta chains follows, all from one sample in a study of Ad26.COV2.S vaccination and SARS-CoV-2 variants. Sequencing was performed with immunoSEQ multiplex PCR; in TCRdb, only in-frame clones are kept and a portion is missing. The top ten hold approximately 3.7% of the sample, which has around 380,000 clones, roughly nine tenths seen once. Sequences were derived from peripheral blood, sampled in a trial of Ad26.COV2.S vaccine versus placebo. These receptors came from a person aged 18-60 years who received the Ad26.COV2.S COVID-19 vaccine or a placebo. Both conserved end residues are part of each CDR3. D genes are given only for firm matches. The listing skips clone size in some rows; elsewhere it reads once, few, many or a size class.

TRBV11-3	.	14	TRBJ1-1	.	CASSFEQGSTEAFF	TGTGCCAGCAGCTTCGAGCAGGGGAGCACTGAAGCTTTCTTT
TRBV7-9	TRBD1	15	TRBJ2-1	.	CASSLALTGNNEQFF	TGTGCCAGCAGCTTAGCTCTGACAGGGAACAATGAGCAGTTCTTC
TRBV5-4	TRBD2	16	TRBJ2-1	.	CASSLPGLGAYNEQFF	TGTGCCAGCAGCCTCCCGGGACTAGGGGCCTACAATGAGCAGTTCTTC
TRBV3-1/TRBV3-2	.	13	TRBJ2-5	.	CASSRDFQETQYF	TGTGCCAGCAGCCGGGACTTCCAAGAGACCCAGTACTTC
TRBV5-6	.	14	TRBJ1-2	.	CASSLTAGRDGYTF	TGTGCCAGCAGCTTGACAGCCGGCAGGGATGGCTACACCTTC
TRBV7-2	.	13	TRBJ2-3	few	CASSLARDYTQYF	TGTGCCAGCAGCTTAGCTCGGGACTATACGCAGTATTTT
TRBV2	.	13	TRBJ1-5	.	CASGTGSNQPQHF	TGTGCCAGCGGAACTGGCAGCAATCAGCCCCAGCATTTT
TRBV7-2	TRBD2	17	TRBJ2-5	.	CASSLLAGVRDQETQYF	TGTGCCAGCAGCTTACTAGCGGGGGTAAGGGACCAAGAGACCCAGTACTTC
TRBV29-1	.	11	TRBJ2-1	.	CSVVGDNEQFF	TGCAGCGTTGTAGGGGACAATGAGCAGTTCTTC
TRBV6-1	.	17	TRBJ1-2	.	CASSEAAGGGVWYGYTF	TGTGCCAGCAGTGAAGCGGCTGGGGGGGGAGTCTGGTATGGCTACACCTTC
TRBV7-6	.	15	TRBJ2-3	.	CASSGSVGVGDTQYF	TGTGCCAGCAGCGGAAGCGTAGGAGTCGGGGATACGCAGTATTTT
TRBV5-5	TRBD1	16	TRBJ1-1	.	CASSLGDRVMNTEAFF	TGTGCCAGCAGCTTGGGAGACAGGGTCATGAACACTGAAGCTTTCTTT
TRBV5-4	TRBD1	15	TRBJ1-1	.	CASSLGTGPNTEAFF	TGTGCCAGCAGCTTGGGGACAGGACCGAACACTGAAGCTTTCTTT
TRBV5-1	TRBD2	13	TRBJ2-5	.	CASSSGRGETQYF	TGCGCCAGCAGCTCGGGGCGGGGGGAGACCCAGTACTTC
TRBV6-6	.	15	TRBJ2-2	.	CASSTLRGNTGELFF	TGTGCCAGCAGTACGTTGCGGGGGAACACCGGGGAGCTGTTTTTT
TRBV2	.	13	TRBJ2-7	.	CASGQSYLYEQYF	TGTGCCAGTGGACAGTCCTACCTGTACGAGCAGTACTTC
TRBV19	.	14	TRBJ1-1	.	CASSIAGAETEAFF	TGTGCCAGTAGTATAGCAGGGGCTGAAACTGAAGCTTTCTTT
TRBV12-5	.	15	TRBJ1-2	.	CASGLDREGGYGYTF	TGTGCTAGTGGTTTGGATAGAGAGGGGGGGTATGGCTACACCTTC
TRBV6-2/TRBV6-3	TRBD1	17	TRBJ1-1	once	CASSPSRTGGVGTEAFF	TGTGCCAGCAGCCCTTCTAGGACAGGAGGGGTGGGCACTGAAGCTTTCTTT
TRBV10-3	TRBD1	13	TRBJ2-7	once	CAISGEQGYEQYF	TGTGCCATCAGTGGGGAACAGGGGTACGAGCAGTACTTC
TRBV12-3/TRBV12-4	.	13	TRBJ1-1	.	CASSTQGNTEAFF	TGTGCCAGCAGCACCCAGGGGAACACTGAAGCTTTCTTT
TRBV6-2/TRBV6-3	.	14	TRBJ1-1	.	CASSYTGANTEAFF	TGTGCCAGCAGCTATACGGGGGCGAACACTGAAGCTTTCTTT
TRBV7-2	.	13	TRBJ2-3	.	CASSLGGTDTQYF	TGTGCCAGCAGCTTAGGAGGCACAGATACGCAGTATTTT
TRBV19	.	13	TRBJ2-5	.	CASNRAEGETQYF	TGTGCCAGCAACCGGGCTGAGGGGGAGACCCAGTACTTC
TRBV5-1	.	16	TRBJ2-5	few	CASSLEGRGRGETQYF	TGCGCCAGCAGCTTGGAGGGGCGGGGACGGGGGGAGACCCAGTACTTC
TRBV19	TRBD1	16	TRBJ2-7	.	CASSQDRGDSSYEQYF	TGTGCCAGTAGTCAAGACAGGGGCGACAGCTCCTACGAGCAGTACTTC
TRBV12-5	.	8	TRBJ2-7	.	CARYEQYF	TGTGCCAGGTACGAGCAGTACTTC
TRBV7-7	TRBD1	13	TRBJ1-6	.	CASSQGGDSPLHF	TGTGCCAGCAGCCAGGGGGGTGACTCACCCCTCCACTTT
TRBV7-8	TRBD1	15	TRBJ1-5	.	CASSRGQGPSLPQHF	TGTGCCAGCAGCCGGGGACAGGGGCCTTCTTTGCCCCAGCATTTT
TRBV6-5	TRBD1	15	TRBJ1-2	.	CASSRGGPLNYGYTF	TGTGCCAGCAGCAGGGGGGGGCCCCTGAACTATGGCTACACCTTC
TRBV5-5	.	15	TRBJ1-4	.	CASSWRLGTTEKLFF	TGTGCCAGCAGCTGGAGATTGGGGACTACTGAAAAACTGTTTTTT
TRBV12-5	.	12	TRBJ2-1	.	CASGHSPAEQFF	TGTGCTAGTGGTCACAGCCCGGCTGAGCAGTTCTTC
TRBV13	.	16	TRBJ2-1	.	CASSSPPRGMNNEQFF	TGTGCCAGCTCTAGTCCCCCGAGGGGGATGAACAATGAGCAGTTCTTC
TRBV5-1	.	13	TRBJ2-1	.	CASSLDSPNEQFF	TGCGCCAGCAGCCTCGACAGCCCCAATGAGCAGTTCTTC
TRBV29-1	.	13	TRBJ2-1	.	CSVRDGSYNEQFF	TGCAGCGTTAGGGACGGGTCCTACAATGAGCAGTTCTTC
TRBV2	TRBD2	15	TRBJ2-1	.	CASSYTGGLYNEQFF	TGTGCCAGCAGTTACACGGGGGGGCTTTACAATGAGCAGTTCTTC
TRBV21-1	.	15	TRBJ1-1	.	CASSSGTRWETEAFF	TGTGCCAGCAGCAGCGGGACAAGGTGGGAGACTGAAGCTTTCTTT
TRBV2	.	13	TRBJ1-2	once	CASRGGGEGGYTF	TGTGCCAGCAGAGGGGGTGGCGAGGGGGGCTACACCTTC
TRBV6-2/TRBV6-3	.	12	TRBJ1-1	.	CASSLTVTEAFF	TGTGCCAGCAGTTTGACAGTCACTGAAGCTTTCTTT
TRBV14	.	13	TRBJ1-2	.	CASSQVQALGYTF	TGTGCCAGCAGCCAAGTACAGGCTCTTGGCTACACCTTC
TRBV6-5	.	14	TRBJ2-1	.	CATDDYAAYNEQFF	TGTGCCACCGACGATTATGCAGCCTACAATGAGCAGTTCTTC
TRBV7-2	.	13	TRBJ1-1	.	CASSLQWNTEAFF	TGTGCCAGCAGCCTACAGTGGAACACTGAAGCTTTCTTT
TRBV7-2	.	19	TRBJ1-6	few	CASSFLPLGPGIYNSPLHF	TGTGCCAGCAGCTTCTTGCCGCTGGGACCAGGAATCTATAATTCACCCCTCCACTTT
TRBV20-1	.	11	TRBJ1-1	.	CSANRVDLSFF	TGCAGTGCTAATAGGGTGGACCTGTCTTTCTTT
TRBV19	TRBD1	14	TRBJ1-5	.	CASSNRQGNQPQHF	TGTGCCAGTAGTAACAGACAGGGTAATCAGCCCCAGCATTTT
TRBV27	TRBD2	17	TRBJ2-7	few	CASSLTSGGLNSYEQYF	TGTGCCAGCAGCCTGACGAGCGGGGGGCTGAACTCCTACGAGCAGTACTTC
TRBV18	.	15	TRBJ1-3	.	CASSPDVLSGNTIYF	TGTGCCAGCTCACCAGATGTTCTATCTGGAAACACCATATATTTT
TRBV7-8	.	15	TRBJ1-4	.	CASSPEQETNEKLFF	TGTGCCAGCAGTCCCGAACAGGAAACTAATGAAAAACTGTTTTTT
TRBV25-1	.	13	TRBJ1-1	.	CASSVQANTEAFF	TGTGCCAGCAGTGTCCAGGCGAACACTGAAGCTTTCTTT
TRBV23-1	.	13	TRBJ1-5	.	CASSPAGRQPQHF	TGCGCCAGCAGTCCGGCGGGCCGACAGCCCCAGCATTTT
TRBV7-6	.	12	TRBJ2-5	.	CASSFLRETQYF	TGTGCCAGCAGCTTTTTGAGGGAGACCCAGTACTTC
TRBV2	TRBD1	14	TRBJ1-2	.	CARALRTGVNGYTF	TGTGCCAGAGCTCTCAGGACAGGGGTTAATGGCTACACCTTC
TRBV6-1	.	17	TRBJ2-1	.	CASSEVFGGLTYNEQFF	TGTGCCAGCAGTGAAGTATTCGGGGGTCTAACCTACAATGAGCAGTTCTTC
TRBV7-2	.	13	TRBJ1-2	few	CASSPESNYGYTF	TGTGCCAGCAGCCCCGAATCTAACTATGGCTACACCTTC